The 5 T cell receptor beta chains reported below all come from one sample, sequenced in a study of radiotherapy plus CTLA-4 blockade in lung cancer. The protocol was immunoSEQ multiplex PCR, while the TCRdb copy is restricted to in-frame clones and leaves out a portion. The sample lists about 66,000 clones; over 80% were seen once. Specimen: peripheral blood, collected from a patient treated with radiotherapy plus ipilimumab. These receptors were taken from a human donor with non-small cell lung cancer who had a partial response to radiotherapy plus ipilimumab.

The V and J genes are TRBV10-3 and TRBJ2-6, with TRBD1 matching 7 bases. V lost 6 bases and J lost 2; bases outside the gene matches: 4. Germline V gene data show CDR1 as ENHRY and CDR2 as SYGVKD. The CDR3 totals 15 residues. The CDR3 bases are TGTGCCATCAGCACAGACAGGGCTGGGGCCAACGTCCTGACTTTC. The encoded protein is CAISTDRAGANVLTF.

As concerns this clone: The same CDR3 also results from other DNA sequences found in this sample. This chain joins TRBV6-5 and TRBJ1-2; 11 bases map to TRBD1. Germline lookup yields CDR1 MNHEY and CDR2 SVGAGI. V shed 8 bases, J shed 7 bases, and the junction held 6 bases outside the gene matches. The CDR3 totals 13 residues. The CDR3 sequence: CASGGQGARGYTF. The CDR3 region has the DNA TGTGCCAGCGGTGGACAGGGGGCGCGTGGCTACACCTTC.

Only a few counts were recorded for this clone. V gene TRBV4-2 combines with J gene TRBJ2-6, with a possible D match to TRBD1 (6 bases). This CDR3 contains 19 residues. Trimming took 4 bases from V and 0 from J, leaving 19 bases between them. The germline CDR1 and CDR2 sequences are LGHNA and YNFKEQ. CDR3 in amino acids: CASSPRGDTPDSGANVLTF. CDR3 sequence (DNA): TGTGCCAGCAGCCCCCGAGGGGACACTCCCGACTCTGGGGCCAACGTCCTGACTTTC.

The genes are TRBV19 and TRBJ1-3, with TRBD1 matching 10 bases. Germline V gene data show CDR1 as LNHDA and CDR2 as SQIVND (reference sequence). This CDR3 comprises 17 residues. With V trimmed by 5 bases and J by 1 base, 8 bases remained unmatched. CDR3 nucleotides: TGTGCCAGTAGTGCCCGGGACAGGGGAAGTTCTGGAAACACCATATATTTT. Protein: CASSARDRGSSGNTIYF.

J is TRBJ2-3 and V is TRBV11-2, with 8 bases that match TRBD2. The CDR3 covers 18 residues. Germline V gene sequence: CDR1 SGHAT, CDR2 FQNNGV. Trimming at V came to 5 bases and at J to 2 bases, leaving 15 bases not matched to a gene. The DNA for the CDR3 is TGTGCCAGCAGCCCCCGGGGGGGCTCGACTAAACTCACAGATACGCAGTATTTT. Its translation: CASSPRGGSTKLTDTQYF.